This TCR beta chain came from a study of blood T cell repertoires in COVID-19. A single count supports this clone. Clones were sequenced by immunoSEQ multiplex PCR, and TCRdb holds only the in-frame ones, with some missing. The sample lists fewer than 250,000 clones; roughly 86% were seen once. Trimming removed 1 base from V and 4 bases from J, with 14 bases in between. Germline assignment: CDR1 LGHNA and CDR2 YNFKEQ. The CDR3 sequence is 16 residues long. The genes are TRBV4-2 and TRBJ1-3, with a possible D match to TRBD1 (5 bases). Sequencing was performed on peripheral blood. The TCR originated in a woman older than 75 with COVID-19, enrolled during active disease. The CDR3: CASSQAAGQGGNTIYF. Written as DNA, the CDR3 is TGTGCCAGCAGCCAAGCGGCGGGGCAGGGAGGAAACACCATATATTTT.